The present entry profiles one T cell receptor (beta chain) with its context. Its antigen is as yet unknown. The data stem from a study of siplizumab effects on memory and regulatory T cells. Study-wide points: Tracing alloreactive clones into unstimulated subsets worked for only a minor fraction of them. In siplizumab cultures, the suppressive function of proliferating Tregs remained unconfirmed.

Germline V gene data show CDR1 as MNHEY and CDR2 as SVGAGI. The CDR3 contains 13 residues. Trimming pared 5 bases from V and 4 bases from J, leaving 9 bases between. Clones were sequenced by immunoSEQ multiplex PCR, and TCRdb holds only the in-frame ones, with some missing. The table includes more than 85,000 clones, over 85% detected once. Specimen: CD4+ T cells sorted from blood. This rearrangement joins TRBV6-5 to TRBJ1-3; D gene uncertain. The source of this sequence is a human donor in good health. In nucleotides, the CDR3 is TGTGCCAGCAGTCGCCAAACGGGAAACACCATATATTTT. The encoded protein is CASSRQTGNTIYF.